The 18 T cell receptor beta chains listed next were all sequenced from one sample in a study of graft-versus-host responses after intestinal transplantation. No antigens are known for them. Here immunoSEQ multiplex PCR was the method, and the copy in TCRdb shows in-frame clones only, minus some. The sample has around 130,000 clones, 85% to 95% seen once. Sequencing was performed on unstimulated CD4+ T cells sorted from spleen or lymph node cells, taken before intestinal transplant. The receptor source for this set is a human donor who received an intestinal transplant.

The chain uses TRBV2 and TRBJ2-5, with a tentative D call TRBD1 (5 bases). V lost 6 bases, J lost 1 base, and 12 bases lay in between. From germline, CDR1 is SNHLY and CDR2 FYNNEI. The CDR3 runs 14 residues. CDR3: CASSETQGQETQYF. The CDR3 DNA sequence: TGTGCCAGCAGCGAAACCCAGGGCCAAGAGACCCAGTACTTC. Combining the CDR3 with reference TRBV2 and TRBJ2-5 gives the whole variable domain EPEVTQTPSHQVTQMGQEVILRCVPISNHLYFYWYRQILGQKVEFLVSFYNNEISEKSEIFDDQFSVERPDGSNFTLKIRSTKLEDSAMYFCASSETQGQETQYFGPGTRLLVL.

V usage is TRBV7-2 and J usage is TRBJ2-7; 8 nucleotides align to TRBD2. Germline lookup yields CDR1 SGHTA and CDR2 FQGNSA. After removal of 5 bases from V and 2 bases from J, the junction contained 5 bases not matched to a gene. The CDR3 is made up of 14 amino acids. CDR3 sequence reads: CASSPSGGAYEQYF. In DNA form, the CDR3 reads TGTGCCAGCAGCCCCTCCGGGGGGGCCTACGAGCAGTACTTC.

The genes are TRBV11-3 and TRBJ2-7; D is unresolved. CDR1 and CDR2 from the germline V gene are SGHNT and YENEEA. The CDR3 totals 12 residues. The ends were cut back, 0 bases at V and 3 bases at J, with 3 bases in the middle. The CDR3 here is CASSLDGYEQYF. The CDR3 DNA reads TGTGCCAGCAGCTTAGACGGCTACGAGCAGTACTTC.

The chain uses TRBV9 and TRBJ1-2, with 7 positions matching TRBD1. This CDR3 is 15 amino acids long. V lost 4 bases, J lost 4 bases, and 10 bases stayed unmatched. In germline, CDR1 is SGDLS, CDR2 YYNGEE. The CDR3 spells CASSREGTAGYGYTF. DNA for the CDR3: TGTGCCAGCAGCCGGGAGGGGACAGCCGGCTATGGCTACACCTTC.

CDR3 bases: TGCGCCAGCAGCCGATTTCCGGGGGGGGTGGACAATGAGCAGTTCTTC. It encodes CASSRFPGGVDNEQFF. The chain couples TRBV5-1 to TRBJ2-1; 8 nucleotides match TRBD2. Germline values: CDR1 SGHRS, CDR2 YFSETQ. V gave up 4 bases and J gave up 5 bases; unmatched junction bases: 11. The CDR3 spans 16 residues.

The rearrangement joins TRBV27 to TRBJ2-2; D gene ambiguous. This CDR3 has 12 amino acids. Germline V gives CDR1 MNHEY, CDR2 SMNVEV (reference sequence). Between the trimmed V and J ends, which lost 0 bases and 6 bases, there was a span of 2 bases. This chain's CDR3 is CASSLSAGELFF. The CDR3 bases are TGTGCCAGCAGTTTATCGGCCGGGGAGCTGTTTTTT.

CDR3 nucleotides: TGTGCCAGCAGTGAGGGGACTAGCGGGGGGCAGTATTTT. This translates into CASSEGTSGGQYF. The V gene is TRBV25-1, the J gene TRBJ2-3, with 14 bases fitting TRBD2. V shed 3 bases, J shed 11 bases, and the junction held 1 base outside the gene matches. Germline CDR1 reads MGHDK; CDR2 reads SYGVNS. The CDR3 extends over 13 amino acids.

The chain couples TRBV5-1 to TRBJ2-3; D possibly corresponds to TRBD1 (6 bases). CDR3 length: 14 amino acids. V shed 4 bases and J shed 0 bases, with 9 bases lying between them. CDR1 is SGHRS and CDR2 is YFSETQ in the germline V gene. The chain's CDR3 is CASSSTGSTDTQYF. The CDR3 bases are TGCGCCAGCAGCAGTACAGGGAGCACAGATACGCAGTATTTT.

The genes are TRBV29-1 and TRBJ2-7; D is possibly TRBD1 or TRBD2 (5 bases each). Trimming took off 4 bases at V and 0 bases at J, with 13 bases between the two ends. Germline-derived CDR1 and CDR2 are SQVTM and ANQGSEA. CDR3 length: 14 residues. CDR3 amino acids: CSVGGASASYEQYF. The CDR3 DNA is TGCAGCGTTGGAGGGGCGTCTGCCTCCTACGAGCAGTACTTC.

This clone appeared a few times. V gene TRBV10-1 combines with J gene TRBJ1-3, with D hard to call. Per the germline V gene, CDR1 is WNHNN and CDR2 is SYGVQD (reference sequence). V lost 6 bases, J lost 0 bases, and 6 bases lay in between. The CDR3 spans 13 residues. In nucleotides, the CDR3 is TGCGCCAGCAGCCCGGGCTCTGGAAACACCATATATTTT. It encodes CASSPGSGNTIYF.

This chain links TRBV7-9 with TRBJ1-5; tentatively, D is TRBD1 (6 bases). The CDR3 covers 18 residues. The V gene lost 3 bases and the J gene lost 1 base, with 19 bases spanning the gap. Germline CDR1 reads SEHNR; CDR2 reads FQNEAQ (reference sequence). In DNA form, the CDR3 reads TGTGCCAGCAGCTTTCCCGTGACAGGCAACACGAGCAATCAGCCCCAGCATTTT. This translates into CASSFPVTGNTSNQPQHF.

This rearrangement joins TRBV28 to TRBJ2-2; TRBD1 aligns across 7 bases. The V gene end was trimmed by 9 bases and the J gene end by 4 bases; junction bases not matched to a gene: 8. The CDR3 sequence is 14 residues long. The germline V gene has CDR1 MDHEN and CDR2 SYDVKM. Here the CDR3 DNA reads TGTGCCAGTGCAACAGGGGAAGGCACCGGGGAGCTGTTTTTT. This gives the protein CASATGEGTGELFF.

The chain is built from TRBV4-1 and TRBJ2-7, with 8 bases matching TRBD1. The V and J ends lost 1 base and 4 bases, in that order; junction bases with no gene match: 6. Germline-derived CDR1 and CDR2 are MGHRA and YSYEKL. This CDR3 has 15 amino acids. CDR3 nucleotides: TGCGCCAGCAGCCAAGCCGGGACAGGTATTTACGAGCAGTACTTC. Its translation is CASSQAGTGIYEQYF.

This chain uses TRBV7-8 with TRBJ1-4; 10 bases line up with TRBD1. Germline V CDR1 and CDR2: SGHVS, FQNEAQ. V shed 5 bases and J 8 bases; nucleotides not matched to a gene: 8. This CDR3 region has 15 residues. As DNA, the CDR3 is TGTGCCAGCAGCCCAAGGACAGGGGGAGGGGAAAAACTGTTTTTT. This codes for CASSPRTGGGEKLFF.

V is TRBV5-1 and J is TRBJ2-7; 7 bases fit TRBD1. The CDR3 length is 14 residues. In germline, CDR1 is SGHRS, CDR2 YFSETQ. Trimming took 4 bases from V and 2 from J; bases not matched to a gene: 6. For the CDR3, the DNA is TGCGCCAGCAGCAGCGACAGGGTTCCCTACGAGCAGTACTTC. As protein: CASSSDRVPYEQYF.

The J gene is TRBJ2-6, the V gene TRBV5-1; D possibly corresponds to TRBD1 (6 bases). V was clipped by 3 bases and J by 2 bases, with 6 bases between them. Germline loops: CDR1 SGHRS, CDR2 YFSETQ. The CDR3 consists of 14 residues. CDR3 region: CASSYRAGANVLTF. The CDR3 region has the DNA TGCGCCAGCAGCTACAGGGCTGGGGCCAACGTCCTGACTTTC.

This clone has only one observation. This chain connects TRBV9 to TRBJ2-2; tentative D call: TRBD1 (5 bases). The CDR3 loop spans 15 amino acids. CDR1 and CDR2 from the germline V gene are SGDLS and YYNGEE. Trimming removed 4 bases at V and 2 bases at J, with 12 bases between. The CDR3 reads CASSPTTANTGELFF. The CDR3 DNA reads as TGTGCCAGCAGCCCCACGACAGCTAACACCGGGGAGCTGTTTTTT.

The V gene is TRBV2, the J gene TRBJ1-2; D unresolved. Trimming cost V 6 bases and J 3 bases, with 11 bases left between them. Germline CDR1 SNHLY, CDR2 FYNNEI. The CDR3 covers 13 residues. CDR3 DNA sequence: TGTGCCAGCAGGGACCCAGCCTACTATGGCTACACCTTC. It yields the protein CASRDPAYYGYTF.